Below are 25 T cell receptor beta chains sequenced from a single sample in a study of post-analysis software for immune sequencing data. Findings and limits, study-wide: In patients, TRBV5-6, TRBV5-1 and TRBV20-1 belonged to 4 or 5 TRBV segments found more frequently than in controls.

Their specific antigens are unknown. Carried by the TCR beta cDNA libraries were unique molecular identifiers. TCRdb re-derived calls from the PCR reads in MiXCR, one entry per CDR3 protein. Altogether more than 350,000 distinct CDR3 sequences are present, about 39% being singletons, with the ten largest covering about 7.6%. The sample taken for sequencing was blood. These receptors all stem from a girl under 10 years old with multiple sclerosis.

The chain carries TRBV20-1 and TRBJ2-7; D remains unclear. The germline V gene encodes CDR1 DFQATT and CDR2 SNEGSKA (reference sequence). Trimming pared 0 bases from V and 2 bases from J, leaving 5 bases between. The CDR3 length is 12 residues. The CDR3 DNA follows: TGCAGTGCTAGAGACTATACCTACGAGCAGTACTTC. As protein: CSARDYTYEQYF.

This clonotype was found a few times. The rearrangement uses TRBV28 and TRBJ2-7; 10 positions match TRBD2. Trimming cost V 10 bases and J 2 bases; bases outside gene matches: 11. CDR3 length equals 15 residues. Germline V gene data show CDR1 as MDHEN and CDR2 as SYDVKM. The CDR3 reads CATVALAGVPYEQYF. In nucleotides, the CDR3 is TGTGCCACCGTCGCTCTAGCGGGAGTCCCCTACGAGCAGTACTTC.

The V and J genes are TRBV15 and TRBJ2-3; D may be TRBD2 (6 bases). V was pared by 0 bases and J by 2 bases, with 12 bases between. This CDR3 has 16 residues. Germline V lookup: CDR1 LNHNV, CDR2 YYDKDF (reference sequence). The CDR3 sequence: CATSREVRGNTDTQYF. In DNA form, the CDR3 reads TGTGCCACCAGCAGAGAAGTTCGGGGGAACACAGATACGCAGTATTTT.

The chain uses TRBV12-3 or TRBV12-4 and TRBJ2-7; 7 bases match TRBD2. J was trimmed by 1 base and V by 6 bases; bases with no gene match: 12. The CDR3 sequence is 16 residues long. The CDR3 region is CASSPGGLTISYEQYF. As DNA, the CDR3 is TGTGCCAGCAGCCCGGGAGGCCTTACAATTTCCTACGAGCAGTACTTC.

The chain couples TRBV7-9 to TRBJ2-1; TRBD1 matches 7 bases. The CDR3 runs to 14 residues. Germline assignment: CDR1 SEHNR and CDR2 FQNEAQ (reference sequence). The V and J ends lost 8 bases and 5 bases, in that order; junction bases with no gene match: 9. Here the CDR3 reads CASRERTGDNEQFF. In nucleotides, the CDR3 is TGTGCCAGCCGGGAAAGGACAGGCGACAATGAGCAGTTCTTC.

This clonotype was picked up a small number of times. The V and J genes are TRBV7-3 and TRBJ2-3; either TRBD1 or TRBD2 may fit D (6 bases each). V lost 4 bases and J lost 1, with 12 bases in between. CDR1 and CDR2 (germline): SGHTA, FQGTGA. The CDR3 totals 15 residues. CDR3 region: CASSSQGGGTDTQYF. The CDR3 nucleotides are TGTGCCAGCAGCTCACAGGGAGGTGGCACAGATACGCAGTATTTT.

The V gene is TRBV24-1, the J gene TRBJ1-5; a possible D gene is TRBD1 (6 bases). Trimming stripped 12 bases from V and 5 bases from J, with 13 bases between. The CDR3 totals 12 residues. CDR1 is KGHDR and CDR2 is SFDVKD in the germline V gene. The CDR3 sequence: CAATGSDQPQHF. The CDR3, as DNA: TGTGCCGCTACAGGGTCCGATCAGCCCCAGCATTTT.

This chain links TRBV6-6 with TRBJ1-2, with D perhaps TRBD1 (5 bases). The CDR3 contains 12 residues. Trimming cost V 5 bases and J 5 bases, with 9 bases left between them. Germline CDR1 and CDR2: MNHNY and SVGAGI (reference sequence). CDR3 sequence: CASSTGGYGYTF. The DNA for the CDR3 is TGTGCCAGCAGTACGGGGGGGTATGGCTACACCTTC.

This chain uses TRBV3-1 with TRBJ2-7; tentatively, D is TRBD2 (6 bases). With 2 bases removed from V and 2 bases from J, the gap between germline ends came to 16 bases. This CDR3 is built from 16 residues. The germline V gene encodes CDR1 LGHDT and CDR2 YNNKEL (reference sequence). CDR3 DNA: TGTGCCAGCAGCCAATCGGACTATACAAAACCCTACGAGCAGTACTTC. It codes for CASSQSDYTKPYEQYF.

This sequence joins TRBV6-2 or TRBV6-3 and TRBJ2-7; D is uncertain. The CDR3 length is 12 residues. CDR1 and CDR2 (germline): MNHEY, SVGEGT. The V and J ends lost 6 bases and 2 bases respectively, with 8 bases between them. The CDR3 protein is CASRLVPYEQYF. For the CDR3, the DNA is TGTGCCAGCAGGCTTGTCCCCTACGAGCAGTACTTC.

V and J are TRBV7-8 and TRBJ2-1, with D maybe TRBD1 (7 bases). Germline values: CDR1 SGHVS, CDR2 FQNEAQ. Trimming took off 5 bases at V and 3 bases at J, with 17 bases between the two ends. The CDR3 contains 16 residues. The CDR3 sequence is CASSPRRDSLYNEQFF. The DNA of the CDR3 is TGTGCCAGCAGCCCTCGGAGGGACAGTCTCTACAATGAGCAGTTCTTC.

This clonotype was seen only a few times. The J gene is TRBJ2-7, the V gene TRBV20-1; 9 positions match TRBD1. This CDR3 is 13 amino acids long. From germline, CDR1 is DFQATT and CDR2 SNEGSKA (reference sequence). After removal of 3 bases from V and 1 base from J, the junction contained 1 base not matched to a gene. In DNA, the CDR3 is TGCAGTGCTAGTGGACAGGGGTCCTACGAGCAGTACTTC. It encodes CSASGQGSYEQYF.

The chain links TRBV2 to TRBJ1-2, with 8 bases lining up with TRBD1. The germline CDR1 and CDR2 sequences are SNHLY and FYNNEI. The V gene end was trimmed by 6 bases and the J gene end by 6 bases; junction bases not matched to a gene: 9. The CDR3 contains 14 residues. The CDR3 here is CASRVADRGDGYTF. The CDR3, as DNA: TGTGCCAGCAGAGTAGCCGACAGGGGTGATGGCTACACCTTC.

The CDR3 loop reads CSARVGGVGQLAKNIQYF. The CDR3 coding sequence is TGCAGTGCTAGAGTCGGGGGAGTAGGACAACTAGCCAAAAACATTCAGTACTTC. This sequence joins TRBV20-1 and TRBJ2-4; perhaps TRBD2 as D (6 bases). Germline V gives CDR1 DFQATT, CDR2 SNEGSKA (reference sequence). This CDR3 spans 18 amino acids. With 1 base removed from V and 0 bases from J, the gap between germline ends came to 19 bases.

This clonotype was seen only a few times. V usage is TRBV29-1 and J usage is TRBJ1-5; D gene unclear. V was cut by 3 bases and J by 7 bases, with 7 bases left in between. The CDR3 loop spans 11 amino acids. Germline lookup yields CDR1 SQVTM and CDR2 ANQGSEA. The CDR3 loop reads CSVDGRQPQHF. CDR3 in DNA: TGCAGCGTTGATGGAAGGCAGCCCCAGCATTTT. The complete variable domain, with remaining parts taken from reference TRBV29-1 and TRBJ1-5, reads SAVISQKPSRDICQRGTSLTIQCQVDSQVTMMFWYRQQPGQSLTLIATANQGSEATYESGFVIDKFPISRPNLTFSTLTVSNMSPEDSSIYLCSVDGRQPQHFGDGTRLSIL.

This clonotype turned up a few times. The genes are TRBV10-3 and TRBJ2-5, with D possibly TRBD2 on 5 matching bases. The CDR3 has 14 residues. Trimming took 3 bases from V and 1 from J, leaving 9 bases between them. The germline gives CDR1 ENHRY, CDR2 SYGVKD. The CDR3 is CAISENSVQETQYF. The CDR3 DNA reads as TGTGCCATCAGTGAAAATAGCGTCCAAGAGACCCAGTACTTC.

This clonotype came up a few times. The chain recombines TRBV10-3 with TRBJ2-3; 7 positions match TRBD1. Germline loops: CDR1 ENHRY, CDR2 SYGVKD. V shed 6 bases, J shed 0 bases, and the junction held 3 bases outside the gene matches. The CDR3 is 14 amino acids. The DNA of the CDR3 is TGTGCCATCAGGGGGACAGCTAGCACAGATACGCAGTATTTT. Its protein is CAIRGTASTDTQYF.

Regarding this clonotype: The junction does not match germline at one end; this may be a read error. J is TRBJ2-1 and V is TRBV7-7, with D maybe TRBD2 (6 bases). The CDR3 is 16 amino acids. Per the germline V gene, CDR1 is SSHAT and CDR2 is FNYEAQ (reference sequence). The chain's CDR3 is CASSLAWGDRYNEQFF. The CDR3 coding sequence is TGTGCTAGCAGCTTAGCGTGGGGGGATCGGTACAATGAGCAGTTCTTC.

The chain employs TRBV18 and TRBJ2-1, with 7 nucleotides matching TRBD2. In germline, CDR1 is KGHSH, CDR2 LQKENI. The ends lost 4 bases at V and 2 bases at J; junction bases unmatched: 8. CDR3 size: 16 residues. The CDR3, as DNA: TGTGCCAGCTCACGGTCTAGGCTAGCGGCCTACAATGAGCAGTTCTTC. Its protein product is CASSRSRLAAYNEQFF.

The chain is built from TRBV6-1 and TRBJ1-5, with 8 bases lining up with TRBD1. CDR3 size: 16 residues. From germline, CDR1 is MNHNS and CDR2 SASEGT. With V trimmed by 6 bases and J by 7 bases, 14 bases remained unmatched. The CDR3 loop reads CASRTDRGIGWQPQHF. The DNA for the CDR3 is TGTGCCAGCAGGACAGACAGGGGCATAGGGTGGCAGCCCCAGCATTTT.

This clonotype was detected only once. The chain employs TRBV29-1 and TRBJ2-7; D remains unclear. The CDR3 contains 14 residues. The ends were cut back, 3 bases at V and 2 bases at J, with 14 bases in the middle. Per germline, CDR1 SQVTM and CDR2 ANQGSEA. The CDR3 DNA reads as TGCAGCGTTGATCACAAGGACCACCCCTACGAGCAGTACTTC. Residues: CSVDHKDHPYEQYF.

This clonotype was picked up a small number of times. The chain combines TRBV9 with TRBJ2-5; D perhaps matches TRBD1 (6 bases). Germline V gene lookup returns CDR1 SGDLS and CDR2 YYNGEE. Trimming shortened V by 4 bases and J by 5 bases, and 15 bases separated the two germline ends. The CDR3 covers 14 residues. CDR3 sequence reads: CASSQSLGGETQYF. The CDR3 region has the DNA TGTGCCAGCAGCCAATCCCTAGGGGGTGAGACCCAGTACTTC.

The CDR3 DNA reads as TGTGCCAGCAGTTACTCTTGGCCTCCTGGGGCCAACGTCCTGACTTTC. This sequence encodes CASSYSWPPGANVLTF. The V and J genes are TRBV6-2 or TRBV6-3 and TRBJ2-6, with no clear D. Trimming left V 0 bases short and J 2 bases short, with 8 bases between. Per the germline V gene, CDR1 is MNHEY and CDR2 is SVGEGT. This CDR3 spans 16 amino acids.

This clonotype has a handful of counts. The chain carries TRBV5-1 and TRBJ1-2; 11 bases line up with TRBD1. J lost 3 bases, V lost 2 bases, and 9 bases had no gene match. The CDR3 has 17 residues. The germline gives CDR1 SGHRS, CDR2 YFSETQ. The CDR3 region is CASSFRGQGASDYGYTF. The CDR3 region has the DNA TGCGCCAGCAGCTTCCGAGGACAGGGGGCGTCAGACTATGGCTACACCTTC.

The genes are TRBV6-6 and TRBJ2-3; D remains ambiguous. The CDR3 is 17 residues long. Germline V gives CDR1 MNHNY, CDR2 SVGAGI (reference sequence). V dropped 2 bases and J dropped 6 bases, with 21 bases sitting between them. As DNA, the CDR3 is TGTGCCAGCAGTTACCCCGAACAGTCCCTACGAATTGATACGCAGTATTTT. Protein sequence: CASSYPEQSLRIDTQYF.